What follows are 18 T cell receptor beta chains derived from one specimen sequenced in a study of blood T cell repertoires in COVID-19. The protocol was immunoSEQ multiplex PCR, while the TCRdb copy is restricted to in-frame clones and leaves out a portion. The sample lists around 87,000 clones; almost 90% were seen once. The sequencing sample was made of peripheral blood. Receptors originate from a human donor with active COVID-19. The donor label of this sample is uncertain.

This chain uses TRBV4-3 with TRBJ2-3, with TRBD2 identical over 11 bases. The CDR3 totals 18 residues. Trimming took 0 bases from V and 4 from J; bases not matched to a gene: 9. Per germline, CDR1 LGHNA and CDR2 YSLEER. The CDR3 is CASSQEPTSSGGPDTQYF. CDR3 nucleotide sequence: TGCGCCAGCAGCCAAGAACCCACCTCTAGCGGGGGGCCAGATACGCAGTATTTT.

The V and J genes are TRBV11-2 and TRBJ2-7, with D possibly being TRBD2 (6 bases). V lost 3 bases and J 5 bases, leaving 17 bases between the germline ends. Per germline, CDR1 SGHAT and CDR2 FQNNGV. The CDR3 contains 15 residues. Written as DNA, the CDR3 is TGTGCCAGCAGCTTGGGAGGTAGGCGAGTAGACGAGCAGTACTTC. Residues: CASSLGGRRVDEQYF.

This sequence joins TRBV2 and TRBJ1-1; D call uncertain. The V end lost 3 bases, the J end lost 0 bases, and 5 bases lay between the germline ends. The length of the CDR3 is 13 residues. In germline, CDR1 is SNHLY, CDR2 FYNNEI. CDR3 in DNA: TGTGCCAGCAGTGACGGGATGAACACTGAAGCTTTCTTT. It is translated as CASSDGMNTEAFF.

For the CDR3, the DNA is TGTGCCAGCAGTTTCGGGACACGAGATGAAAAACTGTTTTTT. It translates to CASSFGTRDEKLFF. The chain uses TRBV5-8 and TRBJ1-4; a weak D match, TRBD1 (6 bases). The V end was cut by 5 bases, the J end by 6 bases, with 14 bases between. From germline, CDR1 is SGHTS and CDR2 YDEGEE. This CDR3 contains 14 residues.

This clone was observed a single time. The V gene is TRBV5-4, the J gene TRBJ2-2; 9 bases are a match to TRBD1. After removal of 4 bases from V and 6 bases from J, the junction contained 13 bases not matched to a gene. CDR1 is SGHNT and CDR2 is YYREEE in the germline V gene (reference sequence). This CDR3 region has 17 residues. The CDR3, as DNA: TGTGCCAGCAGCCCGGGACAAGGGACAGGGAGGTCCGGGGAGCTGTTTTTT. Protein product: CASSPGQGTGRSGELFF. The variable domain in full, completed from reference TRBV5-4 and TRBJ2-2, reads ETGVTQSPTHLIKTRGQQVTLRCSSQSGHNTVSWYQQALGQGPQFIFQYYREEENGRGNFPPRFSGLQFPNYSSELNVNALELDDSALYLCASSPGQGTGRSGELFFGEGSRLTVL.

This clone was detected only once. The chain uses TRBV5-6 and TRBJ2-4, with 9 positions matching TRBD1. V dropped 4 bases and J dropped 6; count of bases not matched to a gene: 8. CDR1 SGHDT and CDR2 YYEEEE come from the germline V gene. The CDR3 runs 15 residues. In DNA form, the CDR3 reads TGTGCCAGCAGCCGAACCTCGGGACAGGGAAACATTCAGTACTTC. It translates to CASSRTSGQGNIQYF.

The chain uses TRBV5-4 and TRBJ2-5, with D tentatively TRBD2 (7 bases). Germline V lookup: CDR1 SGHNT, CDR2 YYREEE (reference sequence). The CDR3 sequence is 16 residues long. Trimming left V 3 bases short and J 2 bases short, with 17 bases between. CDR3: CASSWGGRRFQETQYF. CDR3 in DNA: TGTGCCAGCAGCTGGGGGGGGCGAAGGTTTCAAGAGACCCAGTACTTC.

This clone was observed once. The chain is built from TRBV7-2 and TRBJ2-1, with TRBD2 matching over 12 bases. Germline V gene lookup returns CDR1 SGHTA and CDR2 FQGNSA. The V segment lost 3 bases and the J segment 1 base; nucleotides outside the gene matches: 7. The CDR3 contains 18 residues. The CDR3 reads CASSLLLAGGGSYNEQFF. The CDR3 DNA sequence: TGTGCCAGCAGCTTGTTGCTAGCGGGGGGGGGTTCCTACAATGAGCAGTTCTTC.

The chain combines TRBV5-1 with TRBJ2-7; D is perhaps TRBD1 (7 bases). Trimming left V 5 bases short and J 2 bases short, with 17 bases between. Germline V gene sequence: CDR1 SGHRS, CDR2 YFSETQ. The CDR3 extends over 15 amino acids. CDR3 bases: TGCGCCAGCAGTTTAGACAGGGACTCTCCCTACGAGCAGTACTTC. Translating it yields CASSLDRDSPYEQYF.

The CDR3 here is CASSLAYDTQYF. CDR3 nucleotides: TGTGCCAGCAGCTTAGCCTACGATACGCAGTATTTT. The V and J genes are TRBV13 and TRBJ2-3; D gene uncertain. V lost 1 base to trimming and J lost 6 bases, with 5 bases between them. Germline-derived CDR1 and CDR2 are PRHDT and FYEKMQ (reference sequence). CDR3 length: 12 residues.

The gene calls are TRBV28 and TRBJ1-2, with D uncertain. The CDR3 totals 11 residues. The germline V and J ends were trimmed by 3 bases and 8 bases, with 7 bases remaining between them. The germline gives CDR1 MDHEN, CDR2 SYDVKM. Written as DNA, the CDR3 is TGTGCCAGCAGTTTTGGAGCCGGCTACACCTTC. Residues: CASSFGAGYTF.

This clone was seen once. The chain employs TRBV7-9 and TRBJ2-5; no firm D call. There are 14 residues in the CDR3. Germline lookup yields CDR1 SEHNR and CDR2 FQNEAQ (reference sequence). The V end was cut by 5 bases, the J end by 5 bases, with 15 bases between. CDR3 nucleotide sequence: TGTGCCAGCAGCCCCCGGTTTAGAGTGGAGACCCAGTACTTC. It encodes CASSPRFRVETQYF. The full variable domain, with the rest looked up from reference TRBV7-9 and TRBJ2-5, is DTGVSQNPRHKITKRGQNVTFRCDPISEHNRLYWYRQTLGQGPEFLTYFQNEAQLEKSRLLSDRFSAERPKGSFSTLEIQRTEQGDSAMYLCASSPRFRVETQYFGPGTRLLVL.

The rearrangement joins TRBV11-3 to TRBJ2-1; weak D call: TRBD1 (6 bases). This CDR3 comprises 15 residues. The V end lost 1 base, the J end lost 7 bases, and 14 bases lay between the germline ends. The germline V gene has CDR1 SGHNT and CDR2 YENEEA. CDR3 region: CASSLVTGKFNEQFF. In nucleotides, the CDR3 is TGTGCCAGCAGCTTAGTGACAGGAAAGTTTAATGAGCAGTTCTTC.

This chain links TRBV27 with TRBJ1-6; D not resolved. The CDR3 consists of 15 residues. Germline CDR1 and CDR2: MNHEY and SMNVEV (reference sequence). V lost 1 base, J lost 8 bases, and 12 bases lay in between. In DNA, the CDR3 is TGTGCCAGCAGTTTATTCGGACTTGGGGATTCACCCCTCCACTTT. Translating gives CASSLFGLGDSPLHF.

The rearrangement uses TRBV2 and TRBJ1-5, with a possible D match to TRBD1 (5 bases). CDR3 length: 14 residues. The V end lost 7 bases, the J end lost 1 base, and 11 bases lay between the germline ends. In germline, CDR1 is SNHLY, CDR2 FYNNEI. In DNA, the CDR3 is TGTGCCAGCATGTTCACAGGCAGCAATCAGCCCCAGCATTTT. As protein: CASMFTGSNQPQHF. The variable domain in full, completed from reference TRBV2 and TRBJ1-5, reads EPEVTQTPSHQVTQMGQEVILRCVPISNHLYFYWYRQILGQKVEFLVSFYNNEISEKSEIFDDQFSVERPDGSNFTLKIRSTKLEDSAMYFCASMFTGSNQPQHFGDGTRLSIL.

This rearrangement joins TRBV28 to TRBJ2-7, with TRBD1 as a possible D gene (5 bases). This CDR3 is built from 11 residues. Germline CDR1 MDHEN, CDR2 SYDVKM. V dropped 7 bases and J dropped 3 bases, with 7 bases sitting between them. In nucleotides, the CDR3 is TGTGCCAGCACGACAGACTACGAGCAGTACTTC. Its translation: CASTTDYEQYF. The full variable domain, in which reference TRBV28 and TRBJ2-7 provide the parts outside the CDR3, is DVKVTQSSRYLVKRTGEKVFLECVQDMDHENMFWYRQDPGLGLRLIYFSYDVKMKEKGDIPEGYSVSREKKERFSLILESASTNQTSMYLCASTTDYEQYFGPGTRLTVT.

The chain recombines TRBV25-1 with TRBJ1-2; 9 nucleotides match TRBD1. This CDR3 comprises 12 residues. The trim removed 4 bases at V and 8 bases at J, leaving 2 bases unmatched. Germline V lookup: CDR1 MGHDK, CDR2 SYGVNS. The CDR3 loop reads CASSGQGEGYTF. CDR3 bases: TGTGCCAGCAGTGGACAGGGGGAAGGCTACACCTTC.

The gene calls are TRBV7-9 and TRBJ1-1; 8 positions match TRBD1. This CDR3 region has 15 residues. Trimming removed 5 bases from V and 4 bases from J; junction bases left unmatched: 9. Looked up from germline, CDR1 is SEHNR and CDR2 is FQNEAQ (reference sequence). The CDR3 sequence is CASSPSTGEVTEAFF. CDR3 sequence (DNA): TGTGCCAGCAGCCCGTCGACAGGGGAGGTCACTGAAGCTTTCTTT.